The 13 T cell receptor beta chains presented below share a single source sample, sequenced in a study of long-term antiretroviral therapy in people with HIV. Runs used v3.0 of the immunoSEQ assay and were done at survey level. The method was immunoSEQ multiplex PCR; TCRdb's version includes in-frame clones alone and lacks a portion of them. The sample has 24,000 or so clones, approximately 88% seen once; the top ten hold more than 12%. The specimen was unsorted PBMCs, collected approximately 4.5 years after starting antiretroviral therapy. The receptors stem from a man under 40 with HIV.

The chain recombines TRBV7-6 with TRBJ2-1; no clear D. From germline, CDR1 is SGHVS and CDR2 FNYEAQ. Deletions cut 5 bases from V and 0 bases from J, with 11 bases between. CDR3 length equals 15 residues. The DNA of the CDR3 is TGTGCCAGCAGCCGAACTCCGAGCTCCTACAATGAGCAGTTCTTC. Amino acids: CASSRTPSSYNEQFF.

The CDR3, as DNA: TGCAGCGTTGCGGAAAATGAGCAGTTCTTC. It yields the protein CSVAENEQFF. The genes are TRBV29-1 and TRBJ2-1; D ambiguous. From germline, CDR1 is SQVTM and CDR2 ANQGSEA. The CDR3 runs to 10 residues. V lost 4 bases and J lost 7, with 5 bases in between.

This clone was detected only once. The rearrangement uses TRBV6-5 and TRBJ2-7; D may be TRBD2 (5 bases). The germline V gene has CDR1 MNHEY and CDR2 SVGAGI. V gave up 7 bases and J gave up 2 bases, with 12 bases separating them. This CDR3 has 13 residues. CDR3 coding DNA: TGTGCCAGCACACGGACGGGAACCTACGAGCAGTACTTC. Amino acid sequence: CASTRTGTYEQYF.

The chain is built from TRBV4-1 and TRBJ2-7, with a weak D call TRBD1 (5 bases). The germline gives CDR1 MGHRA, CDR2 YSYEKL. Trimming cost V 3 bases and J 2 bases, with 8 bases left between them. This CDR3 comprises 13 residues. The CDR3 region has the DNA TGCGCCAGCAGCCAGACAGTTACCTACGAGCAGTACTTC. Translation gives CASSQTVTYEQYF.

This clone turned up a few times. The chain employs TRBV5-6 and TRBJ1-2; tentative D call: TRBD1 (5 bases). V was clipped by 2 bases and J by 14 bases, with 13 bases between them. The CDR3 loop spans 11 amino acids. Germline-derived CDR1 and CDR2 are SGHDT and YYEEEE. The CDR3 DNA sequence: TGTGCCAGCAGCTTTGGGCGGGGGTATACCTTC. Encoded protein: CASSFGRGYTF.

Here the CDR3 reads CASSLRGNGYTF. The CDR3 nucleotides read TGTGCCAGCAGCTTGCGTGGGAATGGCTACACCTTC. The rearrangement uses TRBV7-2 and TRBJ1-2; D is uncertain. The CDR3 contains 12 residues. V was trimmed by 3 bases and J by 6 bases, leaving 8 bases between them. Germline CDR1 and CDR2: SGHTA and FQGNSA. Using reference TRBV7-2 and TRBJ1-2 for the parts outside the CDR3, the full variable domain is GAGVSQSPSNKVTEKGKDVELRCDPISGHTALYWYRQSLGQGLEFLIYFQGNSAPDKSGLPSDRFSAERTGGSVSTLTIQRTQQEDSAVYLCASSLRGNGYTFGSGTRLTVV.

J is TRBJ2-5 and V is TRBV29-1, with D perhaps matching TRBD2 (6 bases). Germline CDR1 SQVTM, CDR2 ANQGSEA. V lost 5 bases and J 8 bases, leaving 18 bases between the germline ends. The CDR3 spans 13 residues. CDR3 loop: CSVPGSERATQYF. The CDR3 DNA sequence: TGCAGCGTTCCCGGGAGCGAACGAGCCACCCAGTACTTC.

This chain connects TRBV5-1 to TRBJ2-5, with D tentatively TRBD1 (6 bases). Trimming removed 2 bases at V and 2 bases at J, with 10 bases between. From germline, CDR1 is SGHRS and CDR2 YFSETQ. The CDR3 has 14 amino acids. In DNA, the CDR3 is TGCGCCAGCAGCTTCACAGGGAAACAAGAGACCCAGTACTTC. This encodes CASSFTGKQETQYF.

The chain couples TRBV5-6 to TRBJ1-1, with D unclear. Per germline, CDR1 SGHDT and CDR2 YYEEEE. The CDR3 contains 16 residues. Trimming shortened V by 0 bases and J by 0 bases, and 12 bases separated the two germline ends. The CDR3 loop is CASSLGFSVMNTEAFF. CDR3 bases: TGTGCCAGCAGCTTGGGGTTTTCAGTGATGAACACTGAAGCTTTCTTT.

This clone has a single count. J is TRBJ2-1 and V is TRBV12-5; unclear D gene. The CDR3 is 17 residues long. Deletions cut 0 bases from V and 0 bases from J, with 12 bases between. Per germline, CDR1 LGHNT and CDR2 FRNRAP. The CDR3 sequence is CASGLVPGRSSYNEQFF. The DNA of the CDR3 is TGTGCTAGTGGTTTGGTACCGGGCAGGAGCTCCTACAATGAGCAGTTCTTC. Using reference TRBV12-5 and TRBJ2-1 for the parts outside the CDR3, the full variable domain is DARVTQTPRHKVTEMGQEVTMRCQPILGHNTVFWYRQTMMQGLELLAYFRNRAPLDDSGMPKDRFSAEMPDATLATLKIQPSEPRDSAVYFCASGLVPGRSSYNEQFFGPGTRLTVL.

The CDR3 loop is CASRGGTRPDTQYF. As DNA, the CDR3 is TGTGCCAGTAGGGGGGGGACTCGGCCGGATACGCAGTATTTT. The chain carries TRBV19 and TRBJ2-3, with 7 bases aligning to TRBD2. Germline values: CDR1 LNHDA, CDR2 SQIVND (reference sequence). There are 14 residues in the CDR3. Trimming removed 6 bases from V and 6 bases from J; junction bases left unmatched: 9. Full variable domain (remainder filled in from reference TRBV19 and TRBJ2-3): DGGITQSPKYLFRKEGQNVTLSCEQNLNHDAMYWYRQDPGQGLRLIYYSQIVNDFQKGDIAEGYSVSREKKESFPLTVTSAQKNPTAFYLCASRGGTRPDTQYFGPGTRLTVL.

The V and J genes are TRBV5-1 and TRBJ2-5, with 15 bases lining up with TRBD2. This CDR3 has 16 amino acids. J lost 4 bases, V lost 0 bases, and 1 base had no gene match. Looked up from germline, CDR1 is SGHRS and CDR2 is YFSETQ. The CDR3 DNA sequence: TGCGCCAGCAGCTTGGTGGGACTAGCGGGAGGAGAGACCCAGTACTTC. It codes for CASSLVGLAGGETQYF.

This clone was detected only once. The rearrangement uses TRBV29-1 and TRBJ2-7, with 12 bases fitting TRBD2. Germline loops: CDR1 SQVTM, CDR2 ANQGSEA. The CDR3 covers 15 residues. The junction had 5 bases not matched to a gene; V was cut back by 3 bases and J by 2 bases. Here the CDR3 DNA reads TGCAGCGTTGAGGCGGGACTAGCGGGCCCCTACGAGCAGTACTTC. As protein: CSVEAGLAGPYEQYF.